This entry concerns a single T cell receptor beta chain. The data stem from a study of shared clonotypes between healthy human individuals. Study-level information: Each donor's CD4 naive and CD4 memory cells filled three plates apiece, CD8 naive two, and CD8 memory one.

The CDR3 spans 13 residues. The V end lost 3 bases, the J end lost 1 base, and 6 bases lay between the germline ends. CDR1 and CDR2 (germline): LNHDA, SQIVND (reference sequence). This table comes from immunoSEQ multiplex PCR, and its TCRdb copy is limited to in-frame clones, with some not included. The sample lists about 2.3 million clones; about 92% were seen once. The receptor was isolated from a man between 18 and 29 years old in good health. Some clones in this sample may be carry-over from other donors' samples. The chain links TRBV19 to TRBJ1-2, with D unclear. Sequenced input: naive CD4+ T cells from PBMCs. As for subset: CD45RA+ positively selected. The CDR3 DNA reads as TGTGCCAGTAGTATGCGGGATAACTATGGCTACACCTTC. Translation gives CASSMRDNYGYTF. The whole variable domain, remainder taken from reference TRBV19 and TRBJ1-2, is DGGITQSPKYLFRKEGQNVTLSCEQNLNHDAMYWYRQDPGQGLRLIYYSQIVNDFQKGDIAEGYSVSREKKESFPLTVTSAQKNPTAFYLCASSMRDNYGYTFGSGTRLTVV.